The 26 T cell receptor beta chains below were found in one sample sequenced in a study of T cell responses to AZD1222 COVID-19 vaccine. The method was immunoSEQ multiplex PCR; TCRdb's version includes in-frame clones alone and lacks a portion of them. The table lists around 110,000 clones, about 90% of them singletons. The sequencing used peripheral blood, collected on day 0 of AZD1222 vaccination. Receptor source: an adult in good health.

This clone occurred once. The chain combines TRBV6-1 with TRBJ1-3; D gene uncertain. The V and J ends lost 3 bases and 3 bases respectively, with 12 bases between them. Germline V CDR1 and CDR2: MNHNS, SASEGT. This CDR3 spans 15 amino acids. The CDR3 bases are TGTGCCAGCAGTGAGATCAAGGGTGGTGGAAACACCATATATTTT. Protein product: CASSEIKGGGNTIYF.

In DNA, the CDR3 is TGTGCCAGCACCGTTAGGAAGGGGGAAGTCGAGACCCAGTACTTC. This sequence encodes CASTVRKGEVETQYF. V and J are TRBV28 and TRBJ2-5, with D perhaps matching TRBD1 (6 bases). V shed 7 bases and J shed 5 bases, with 20 bases lying between them. CDR1 and CDR2 from the germline V gene are MDHEN and SYDVKM. CDR3 length: 15 amino acids.

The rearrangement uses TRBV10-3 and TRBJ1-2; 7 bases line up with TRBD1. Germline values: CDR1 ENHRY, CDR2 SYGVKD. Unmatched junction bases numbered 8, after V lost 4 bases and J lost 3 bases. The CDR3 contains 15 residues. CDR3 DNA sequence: TGTGCCATCAGTGTTTTCGGACAGGCACACTATGGCTACACCTTC. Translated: CAISVFGQAHYGYTF.

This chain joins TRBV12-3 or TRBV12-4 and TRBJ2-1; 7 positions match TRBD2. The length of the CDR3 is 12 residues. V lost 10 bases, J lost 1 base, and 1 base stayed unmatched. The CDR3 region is CATGRSYNEQFF. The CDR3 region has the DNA TGTGCCACCGGGAGGTCCTACAATGAGCAGTTCTTC.

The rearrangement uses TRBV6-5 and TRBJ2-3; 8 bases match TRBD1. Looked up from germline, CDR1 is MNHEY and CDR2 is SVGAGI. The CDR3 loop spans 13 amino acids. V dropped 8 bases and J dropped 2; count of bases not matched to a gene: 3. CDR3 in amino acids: CASEGQDTDTQYF. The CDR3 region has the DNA TGTGCCAGCGAGGGACAGGACACAGATACGCAGTATTTT.

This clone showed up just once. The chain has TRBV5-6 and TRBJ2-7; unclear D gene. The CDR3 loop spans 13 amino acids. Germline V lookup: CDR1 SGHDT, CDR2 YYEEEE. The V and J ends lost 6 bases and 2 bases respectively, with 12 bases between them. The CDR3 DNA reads TGTGCCAGCACCGACACCAACCCCTACGAGCAGTACTTC. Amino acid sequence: CASTDTNPYEQYF. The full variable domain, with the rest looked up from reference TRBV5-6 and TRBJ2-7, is DAGVTQSPTHLIKTRGQQVTLRCSPKSGHDTVSWYQQALGQGPQFIFQYYEEEERQRGNFPDRFSGHQFPNYSSELNVNALLLGDSALYLCASTDTNPYEQYFGPGTRLTVT.

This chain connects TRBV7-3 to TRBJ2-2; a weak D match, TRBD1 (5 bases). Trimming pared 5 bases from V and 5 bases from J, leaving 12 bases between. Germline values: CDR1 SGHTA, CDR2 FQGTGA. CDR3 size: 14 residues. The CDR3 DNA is TGTGCCAGCAGCCCCGGACACATTACCGGGGAGCTGTTTTTT. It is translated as CASSPGHITGELFF.

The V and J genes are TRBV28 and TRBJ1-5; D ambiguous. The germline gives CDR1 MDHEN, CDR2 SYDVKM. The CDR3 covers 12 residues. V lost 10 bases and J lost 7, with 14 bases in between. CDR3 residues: CATAASRQPQHF. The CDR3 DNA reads TGTGCCACCGCTGCCTCCCGGCAGCCCCAGCATTTT.

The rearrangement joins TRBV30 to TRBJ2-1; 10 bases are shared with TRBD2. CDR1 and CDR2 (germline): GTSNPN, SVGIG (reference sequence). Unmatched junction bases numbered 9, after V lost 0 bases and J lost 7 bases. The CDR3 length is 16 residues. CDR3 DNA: TGTGCCTGGAGTGTATCTAGCGGGAGAGGGAGGAATGAGCAGTTCTTC. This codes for CAWSVSSGRGRNEQFF.

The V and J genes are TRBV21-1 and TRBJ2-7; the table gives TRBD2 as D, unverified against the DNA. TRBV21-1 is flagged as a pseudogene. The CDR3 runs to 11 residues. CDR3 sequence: CASSILYEQYF. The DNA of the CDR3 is TGTGCCAGCAGCATATTATACGAGCAGTACTTC.

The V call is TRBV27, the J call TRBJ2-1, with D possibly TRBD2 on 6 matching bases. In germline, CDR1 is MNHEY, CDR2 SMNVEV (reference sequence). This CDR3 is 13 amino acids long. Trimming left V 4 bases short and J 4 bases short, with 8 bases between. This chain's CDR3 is CASSWGVYNEQFF. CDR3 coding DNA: TGTGCCAGCAGTTGGGGGGTTTACAATGAGCAGTTCTTC.

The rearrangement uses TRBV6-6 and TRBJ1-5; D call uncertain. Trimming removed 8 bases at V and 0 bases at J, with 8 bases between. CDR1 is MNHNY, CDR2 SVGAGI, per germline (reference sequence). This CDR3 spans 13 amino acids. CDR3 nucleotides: TGTGCCAGCTCCCGAGATAGCAATCAGCCCCAGCATTTT. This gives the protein CASSRDSNQPQHF.

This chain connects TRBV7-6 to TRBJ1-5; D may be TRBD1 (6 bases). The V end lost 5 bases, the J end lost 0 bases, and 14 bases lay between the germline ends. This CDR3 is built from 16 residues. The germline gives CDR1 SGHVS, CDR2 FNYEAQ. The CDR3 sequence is CASSLLAGDSNQPQHF. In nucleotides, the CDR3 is TGTGCCAGCAGCCTGCTGGCAGGGGATAGCAATCAGCCCCAGCATTTT. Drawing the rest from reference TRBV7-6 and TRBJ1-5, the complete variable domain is GAGVSQSPRYKVTKRGQDVALRCDPISGHVSLYWYRQALGQGPEFLTYFNYEAQQDKSGLPNDRFSAERPEGSISTLTIQRTEQRDSAMYRCASSLLAGDSNQPQHFGDGTRLSIL.

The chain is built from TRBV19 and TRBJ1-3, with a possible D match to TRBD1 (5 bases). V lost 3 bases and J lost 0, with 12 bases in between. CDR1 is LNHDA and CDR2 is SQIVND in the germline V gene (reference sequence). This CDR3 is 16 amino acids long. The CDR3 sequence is CASSMSREYSGNTIYF. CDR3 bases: TGTGCCAGTAGTATGAGCAGGGAATACTCTGGAAACACCATATATTTT.

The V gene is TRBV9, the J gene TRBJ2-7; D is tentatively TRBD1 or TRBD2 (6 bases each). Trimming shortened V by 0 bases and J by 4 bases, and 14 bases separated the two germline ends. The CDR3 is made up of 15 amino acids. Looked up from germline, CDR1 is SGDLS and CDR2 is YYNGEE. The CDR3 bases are TGTGCCAGCAGCGTAGCTGTGGGGGGCGGGTACGAGCAGTACTTC. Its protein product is CASSVAVGGGYEQYF. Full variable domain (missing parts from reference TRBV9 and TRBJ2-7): DSGVTQTPKHLITATGQRVTLRCSPRSGDLSVYWYQQSLDQGLQFLIQYYNGEERAKGNILERFSAQQFPDLHSELNLSSLELGDSALYFCASSVAVGGGYEQYFGPGTRLTVT.

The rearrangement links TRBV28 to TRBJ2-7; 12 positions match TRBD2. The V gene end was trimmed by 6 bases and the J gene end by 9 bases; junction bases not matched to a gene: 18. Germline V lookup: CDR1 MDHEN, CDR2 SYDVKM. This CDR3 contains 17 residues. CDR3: CASRPRTSGKAPGRQYF. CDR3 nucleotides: TGTGCCAGCAGACCGCGGACTAGCGGGAAGGCCCCTGGACGGCAGTACTTC. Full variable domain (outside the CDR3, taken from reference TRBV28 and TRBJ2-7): DVKVTQSSRYLVKRTGEKVFLECVQDMDHENMFWYRQDPGLGLRLIYFSYDVKMKEKGDIPEGYSVSREKKERFSLILESASTNQTSMYLCASRPRTSGKAPGRQYFGPGTRLTVT.

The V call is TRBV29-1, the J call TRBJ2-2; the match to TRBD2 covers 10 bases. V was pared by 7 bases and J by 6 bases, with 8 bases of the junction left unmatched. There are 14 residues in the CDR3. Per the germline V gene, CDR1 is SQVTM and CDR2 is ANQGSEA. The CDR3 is CSAASGSFAGELFF. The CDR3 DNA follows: TGCAGCGCCGCTAGCGGGAGTTTTGCCGGGGAGCTGTTTTTT.

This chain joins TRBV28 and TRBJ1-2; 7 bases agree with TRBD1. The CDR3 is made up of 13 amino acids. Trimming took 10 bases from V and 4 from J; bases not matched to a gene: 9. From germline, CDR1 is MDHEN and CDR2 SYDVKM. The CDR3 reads CATRTGEAYGYTF. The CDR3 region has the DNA TGTGCCACCCGTACAGGGGAGGCCTATGGCTACACCTTC.

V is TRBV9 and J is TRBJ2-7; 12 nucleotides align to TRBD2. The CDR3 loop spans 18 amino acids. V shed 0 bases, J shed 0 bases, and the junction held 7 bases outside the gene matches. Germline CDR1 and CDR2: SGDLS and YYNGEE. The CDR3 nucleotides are TGTGCCAGCAGCGTAGAACTAGCGGGGGGCCGACGCTCCTACGAGCAGTACTTC. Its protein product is CASSVELAGGRRSYEQYF.

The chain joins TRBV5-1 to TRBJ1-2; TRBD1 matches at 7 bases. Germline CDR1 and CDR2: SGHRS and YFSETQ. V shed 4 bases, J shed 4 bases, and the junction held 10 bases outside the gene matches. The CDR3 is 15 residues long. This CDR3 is CASSPGTELFYGYTF. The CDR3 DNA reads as TGCGCCAGCAGCCCCGGGACAGAGTTATTCTATGGCTACACCTTC.

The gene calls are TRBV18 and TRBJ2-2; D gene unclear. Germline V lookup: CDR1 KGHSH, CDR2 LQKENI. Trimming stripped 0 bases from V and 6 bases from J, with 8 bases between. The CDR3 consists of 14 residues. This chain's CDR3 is CASSPPDRAGELFF. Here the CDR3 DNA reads TGTGCCAGCTCACCACCGGACCGCGCCGGGGAGCTGTTTTTT.

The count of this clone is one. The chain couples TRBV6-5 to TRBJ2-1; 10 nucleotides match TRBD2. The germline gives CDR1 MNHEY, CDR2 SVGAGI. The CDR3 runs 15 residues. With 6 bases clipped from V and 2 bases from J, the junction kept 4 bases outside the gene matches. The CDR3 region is CASSLGLAAYNEQFF. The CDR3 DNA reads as TGTGCCAGCAGCCTAGGACTAGCGGCCTACAATGAGCAGTTCTTC.

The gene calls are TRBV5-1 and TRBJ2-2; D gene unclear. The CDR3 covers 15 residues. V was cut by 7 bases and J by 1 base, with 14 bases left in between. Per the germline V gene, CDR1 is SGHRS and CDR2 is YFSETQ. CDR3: CASFEDPGNTGELFF. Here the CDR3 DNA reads TGCGCCAGCTTTGAAGATCCAGGGAACACCGGGGAGCTGTTTTTT. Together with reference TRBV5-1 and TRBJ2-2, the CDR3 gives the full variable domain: KAGVTQTPRYLIKTRGQQVTLSCSPISGHRSVSWYQQTPGQGLQFLFEYFSETQRNKGNFPGRFSGRQFSNSRSEMNVSTLELGDSALYLCASFEDPGNTGELFFGEGSRLTVL.

The CDR3, as DNA: TGTGCCAGTAGTGCCGAGGGATACACCGGGGAGCTGTTTTTT. Translated: CASSAEGYTGELFF. This sequence joins TRBV19 and TRBJ2-2; a possible D gene is TRBD2 (5 bases). Trimming stripped 5 bases from V and 3 bases from J, with 10 bases between. The germline V gene has CDR1 LNHDA and CDR2 SQIVND (reference sequence). The CDR3 length is 14 residues. The variable domain in full, completed from reference TRBV19 and TRBJ2-2, reads DGGITQSPKYLFRKEGQNVTLSCEQNLNHDAMYWYRQDPGQGLRLIYYSQIVNDFQKGDIAEGYSVSREKKESFPLTVTSAQKNPTAFYLCASSAEGYTGELFFGEGSRLTVL.

The CDR3 nucleotides read TGTGCCAGCAGCTTTAAGACTCGTCAGCCCCAGCATTTT. Protein product: CASSFKTRQPQHF. The chain carries TRBV7-2 and TRBJ1-5, with D uncertain. Germline loops: CDR1 SGHTA, CDR2 FQGNSA. This CDR3 spans 13 amino acids. The germline V and J ends were trimmed by 3 bases and 6 bases, with 9 bases remaining between them.

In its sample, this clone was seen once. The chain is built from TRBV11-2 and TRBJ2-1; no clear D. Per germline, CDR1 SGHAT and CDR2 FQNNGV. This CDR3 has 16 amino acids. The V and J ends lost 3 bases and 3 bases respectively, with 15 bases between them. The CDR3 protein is CASSFSPGAYYNEQFF. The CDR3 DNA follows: TGTGCCAGCAGCTTTTCCCCCGGAGCATACTACAATGAGCAGTTCTTC.